This is a list of T cell receptor beta chains from one sample in a study of early T cells in non-severe SARS-CoV-2 infection. TCRdb reprocessed the 5' RACE reads via MiXCR and lists one record per CDR3 protein. Counted here are 97,000 or so distinct CDR3 sequences, roughly 9.6% occurring once; the ten biggest clones make up roughly 4.5%. The sample here was whole blood, taken at baseline. The receptors here all came from an adult who was a healthcare worker with PCR-confirmed SARS-CoV-2 infection or an uninfected control (not recorded which). Both conserved end residues are part of each CDR3. D genes are given only for firm matches. Some rows have no size entry. The others give once, few or many, or a class for an expanded clone.

D,size,J,V,CDR3,DNA
-,many,TRBJ2-3,TRBV20-1,CSAREQIQDTQYF,TGCAGTGCTAGAGAACAGATCCAAGATACGCAGTATTTT
-,-,TRBJ2-5,TRBV6-2/TRBV6-3,CASRLMYQETQYF,TGTGCCAGCAGACTAATGTACCAAGAGACCCAGTACTTC
TRBD2,many,TRBJ2-2,TRBV10-2,CASSESLRGGTDTGELFF,TGCGCCAGCAGTGAGAGCTTGCGGGGGGGAACGGACACCGGGGAGCTGTTTTTT
TRBD1,-,TRBJ1-6,TRBV20-1,CSALRTGTASNSPLHF,TGCAGTGCCTTACGCACCGGGACAGCCTCGAATTCACCCCTCCACTTT
TRBD1,many,TRBJ2-1,TRBV20-1,CSAPPGTGTNNEQFF,TGCAGTGCACCCCCCGGGACAGGGACTAACAATGAGCAGTTCTTC
-,few,TRBJ2-7,TRBV7-9,CASSLSSSYYEQYF,TGTGCCAGCAGCTTGAGCTCCTCTTACTACGAGCAGTACTTC
TRBD1,-,TRBJ2-7,TRBV28,CASSGGDRGRYEQYF,TGTGCCAGCAGTGGGGGGGACAGGGGGAGGTACGAGCAGTACTTC
TRBD1,few,TRBJ1-4,TRBV20-1,CSARPMGQGNNEKLFF,TGCAGTGCTAGACCCATGGGACAGGGGAATAATGAAAAACTGTTTTTT
-,many,TRBJ1-1,TRBV6-1,CASSRRSENTEAFF,TGTGCCAGCAGTAGACGATCGGAAAACACTGAAGCTTTCTTT
-,-,TRBJ1-2,TRBV7-2,CASSFETLYGYTF,TGTGCCAGCAGCTTCGAGACACTCTATGGCTACACCTTC
TRBD1,many,TRBJ2-2,TRBV5-4,CASSSDRERTGELFF,TGTGCCAGCAGCTCGGACAGGGAAAGGACCGGGGAGCTGTTTTTT
TRBD1,-,TRBJ1-4,TRBV3-1,CASSQDQGPGGEKLFF,TGTGCCAGCAGCCAAGATCAAGGTCCAGGGGGCGAAAAACTGTTTTTT
TRBD2,-,TRBJ2-4,TRBV7-2,CASSPTGGAKNIQYF,TGTGCCAGCAGCCCTACGGGAGGGGCCAAAAACATTCAGTACTTC
-,-,TRBJ1-5,TRBV3-1,CASSQVVTDQPQHF,TGTGCCAGCAGCCAAGTGGTAACAGATCAGCCCCAGCATTTT
TRBD1,many,TRBJ2-5,TRBV27,CASSWAGGPETQYF,TGTGCCAGCAGCTGGGCAGGGGGCCCAGAGACCCAGTACTTC
-,few,TRBJ2-6,TRBV6-5,CASSSPRQGEGANVLTF,TGTGCCAGCAGTTCCCCAAGGCAGGGCGAAGGGGCCAACGTCCTGACTTTC
-,-,TRBJ1-4,TRBV6-6,CASSPGVNEKLFF,TGTGCCAGCAGTCCCGGAGTAAATGAAAAACTGTTTTTT
TRBD1,many,TRBJ2-1,TRBV7-3,CASSSPQGSYNEQFF,TGTGCCAGCAGCTCCCCACAGGGGTCCTACAATGAGCAGTTCTTC
-,-,TRBJ1-2,TRBV6-1,CASSEYRASYGYTF,TGTGCCAGCAGTGAATACCGGGCAAGCTATGGCTACACCTTC
-,-,TRBJ2-5,TRBV6-5,CASGSVRGETQYF,TGTGCCAGTGGTAGCGTCCGCGGGGAGACCCAGTACTTC
-,-,TRBJ2-2,TRBV7-9,CASSSWPGELFF,TGTGCCAGCAGCTCGTGGCCCGGGGAGCTGTTTTTT
TRBD2,few,TRBJ2-1,TRBV20-1,CSALPLTSGGRYNEQFF,TGCAGTGCTCTTCCTCTGACTAGCGGGGGCCGGTACAATGAGCAGTTCTTC
TRBD2,-,TRBJ2-1,TRBV5-1,CASSLALAGYNEQFF,TGCGCCAGCAGCTTGGCGCTAGCGGGGTACAATGAGCAGTTCTTC
TRBD1,-,TRBJ1-5,TRBV18,CASSPGQANQPQHF,TGTGCCAGCTCACCGGGACAGGCAAATCAGCCCCAGCATTTT
-,many,TRBJ2-2,TRBV12-5,CASGLGSGTGELFF,TGTGCTAGTGGTTTGGGTTCGGGCACCGGGGAGCTGTTTTTT
-,many,TRBJ2-7,TRBV29-1,CSVAGTSSYEQYF,TGCAGCGTGGCCGGGACAAGTTCCTACGAGCAGTACTTC
-,-,TRBJ2-2,TRBV3-1,CASSPQWRELFF,TGTGCCAGCAGCCCCCAGTGGAGGGAGCTGTTTTTT
TRBD1,few,TRBJ2-7,TRBV6-1,CASSGPPGQSYEQYF,TGTGCCAGCAGTGGGCCTCCGGGACAGAGCTACGAGCAGTACTTC
-,few,TRBJ1-2,TRBV27,CASSFQPNYGYTF,TGTGCCAGCAGTTTCCAACCTAACTATGGCTACACCTTC
-,-,TRBJ2-7,TRBV21-1,CASSKGKGGNEQYF,TGTGCCAGCAGCAAAGGAAAAGGAGGGAACGAGCAGTACTTC
TRBD2,-,TRBJ2-1,TRBV7-3,CASSLSSGAYNEQFF,TGTGCCAGCAGCTTATCTAGCGGGGCCTACAATGAGCAGTTCTTC
TRBD2,-,TRBJ2-7,TRBV11-2,CASSRGLAGPNEQYF,TGTGCCAGCAGCAGGGGACTAGCGGGTCCCAACGAGCAGTACTTC
TRBD2,many,TRBJ2-3,TRBV6-1,CALRGGDTQYF,TGTGCCTTGCGGGGGGGAGATACGCAGTATTTT
TRBD2,few,TRBJ2-1,TRBV12-3/TRBV12-4,CASSSRTSGFYNEQFF,TGTGCCAGCAGTTCCCGGACTAGCGGATTCTACAATGAGCAGTTCTTC
-,few,TRBJ2-1,TRBV4-2,CASSPAGSGRYNEQFF,TGTGCCAGCAGCCCGGCGGGTAGCGGTCGATACAATGAGCAGTTCTTC
-,few,TRBJ1-1,TRBV27,CASTLTGDLNTEAFF,TGTGCCAGCACCCTGACAGGAGACTTGAACACTGAAGCTTTCTTT
-,few,TRBJ1-1,TRBV9,CASSSRRGTEAFF,TGTGCCAGCAGCTCGAGACGAGGCACTGAAGCTTTCTTT
TRBD2,-,TRBJ2-5,TRBV11-2,CASRLGGLALQETQYF,TGTGCCAGCAGGTTAGGAGGACTAGCGTTACAAGAGACCCAGTACTTC
-,few,TRBJ2-1,TRBV5-1,CASSLEGSRDNEQFF,TGCGCCAGCAGCTTGGAGGGCTCCAGGGACAATGAGCAGTTCTTC
TRBD2,-,TRBJ2-3,TRBV13,CASSFLAGVADTQYF,TGTGCCAGCAGCTTTCTAGCGGGAGTGGCAGATACGCAGTATTTT
-,few,TRBJ2-1,TRBV7-9,CASSLGGDFQFF,TGTGCCAGCAGCTTAGGTGGGGACTTCCAGTTCTTC
-,many,TRBJ2-5,TRBV5-1,CASSRDRQETQYF,TGCGCCAGCAGCCGGGACCGGCAAGAGACCCAGTACTTC
-,-,TRBJ2-4,TRBV2,CASSEDRDLDIQYF,TGTGCCAGCAGCGAAGACAGAGATTTGGACATTCAGTACTTC